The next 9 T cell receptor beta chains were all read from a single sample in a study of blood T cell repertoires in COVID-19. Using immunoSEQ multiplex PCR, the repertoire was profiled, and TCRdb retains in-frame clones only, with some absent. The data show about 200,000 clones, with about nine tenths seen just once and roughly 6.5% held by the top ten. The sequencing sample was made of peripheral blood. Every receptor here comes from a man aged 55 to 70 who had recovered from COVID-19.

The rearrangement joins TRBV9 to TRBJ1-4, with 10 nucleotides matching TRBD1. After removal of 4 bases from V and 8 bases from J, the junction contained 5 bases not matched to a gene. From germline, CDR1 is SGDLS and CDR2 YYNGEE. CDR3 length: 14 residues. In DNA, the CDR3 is TGTGCCAGCAGCCGGACAGGGGGTGGGGAAAAACTGTTTTTT. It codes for CASSRTGGGEKLFF.

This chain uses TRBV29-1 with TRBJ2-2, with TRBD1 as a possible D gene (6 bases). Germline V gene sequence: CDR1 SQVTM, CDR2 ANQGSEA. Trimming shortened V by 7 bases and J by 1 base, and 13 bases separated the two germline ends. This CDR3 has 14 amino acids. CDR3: CSANTGRNTGELFF. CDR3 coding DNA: TGCAGCGCGAACACAGGGCGGAACACCGGGGAGCTGTTTTTT.

CDR3 sequence: CASSLGGEKAFF. The CDR3 region has the DNA TGTGCCAGCAGCTTAGGGGGGGAGAAAGCTTTCTTT. The J gene is TRBJ1-1, the V gene TRBV7-9; a possible D gene is TRBD1 (5 bases). The CDR3 runs 12 residues. CDR1 and CDR2 from the germline V gene are SEHNR and FQNEAQ (reference sequence). Between the trimmed V and J ends, which lost 1 base and 9 bases, there was a span of 9 bases.

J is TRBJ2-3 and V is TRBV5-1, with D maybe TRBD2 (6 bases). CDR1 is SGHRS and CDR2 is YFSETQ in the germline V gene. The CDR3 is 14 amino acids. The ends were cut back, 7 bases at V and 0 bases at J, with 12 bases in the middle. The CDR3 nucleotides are TGCGCCAGCGGCCCGGGACTGAGCACAGATACGCAGTATTTT. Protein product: CASGPGLSTDTQYF. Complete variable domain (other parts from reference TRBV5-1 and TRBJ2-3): KAGVTQTPRYLIKTRGQQVTLSCSPISGHRSVSWYQQTPGQGLQFLFEYFSETQRNKGNFPGRFSGRQFSNSRSEMNVSTLELGDSALYLCASGPGLSTDTQYFGPGTRLTVL.

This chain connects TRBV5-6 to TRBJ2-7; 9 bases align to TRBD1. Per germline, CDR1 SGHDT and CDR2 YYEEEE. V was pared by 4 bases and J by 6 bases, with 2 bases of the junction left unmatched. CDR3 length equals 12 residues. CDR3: CASSLDRGEQYF. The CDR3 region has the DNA TGTGCCAGCAGCCTGGACAGGGGCGAGCAGTACTTC.

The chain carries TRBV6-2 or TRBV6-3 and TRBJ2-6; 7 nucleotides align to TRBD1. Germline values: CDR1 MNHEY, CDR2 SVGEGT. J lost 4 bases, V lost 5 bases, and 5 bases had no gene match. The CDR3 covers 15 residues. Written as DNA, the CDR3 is TGTGCCAGCAGTCTCAGGGGGAGCGGGGCCAACGTCCTGACTTTC. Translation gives CASSLRGSGANVLTF.

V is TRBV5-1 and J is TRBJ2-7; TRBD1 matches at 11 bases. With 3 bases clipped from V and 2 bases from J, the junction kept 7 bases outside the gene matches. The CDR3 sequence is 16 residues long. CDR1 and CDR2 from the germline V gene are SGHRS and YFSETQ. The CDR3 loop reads CASSSRTGGPTYEQYF. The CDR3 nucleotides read TGCGCCAGCAGCTCCCGGACAGGGGGCCCTACCTACGAGCAGTACTTC. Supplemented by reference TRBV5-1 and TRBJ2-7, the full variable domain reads KAGVTQTPRYLIKTRGQQVTLSCSPISGHRSVSWYQQTPGQGLQFLFEYFSETQRNKGNFPGRFSGRQFSNSRSEMNVSTLELGDSALYLCASSSRTGGPTYEQYFGPGTRLTVT.

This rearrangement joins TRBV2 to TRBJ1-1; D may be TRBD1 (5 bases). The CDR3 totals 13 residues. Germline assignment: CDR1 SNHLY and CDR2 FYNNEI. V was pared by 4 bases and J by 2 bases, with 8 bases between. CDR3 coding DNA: TGTGCCAGCAGTGCCAGGGTCAACACTGAAGCTTTCTTT. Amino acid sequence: CASSARVNTEAFF.

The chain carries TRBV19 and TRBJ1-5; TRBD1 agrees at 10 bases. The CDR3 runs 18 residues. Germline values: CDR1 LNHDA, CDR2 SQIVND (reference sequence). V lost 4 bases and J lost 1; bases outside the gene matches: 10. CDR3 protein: CASSRGTGDRRSNQPQHF. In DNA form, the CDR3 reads TGTGCCAGTAGTAGGGGGACAGGGGATCGTCGGAGCAATCAGCCCCAGCATTTT.